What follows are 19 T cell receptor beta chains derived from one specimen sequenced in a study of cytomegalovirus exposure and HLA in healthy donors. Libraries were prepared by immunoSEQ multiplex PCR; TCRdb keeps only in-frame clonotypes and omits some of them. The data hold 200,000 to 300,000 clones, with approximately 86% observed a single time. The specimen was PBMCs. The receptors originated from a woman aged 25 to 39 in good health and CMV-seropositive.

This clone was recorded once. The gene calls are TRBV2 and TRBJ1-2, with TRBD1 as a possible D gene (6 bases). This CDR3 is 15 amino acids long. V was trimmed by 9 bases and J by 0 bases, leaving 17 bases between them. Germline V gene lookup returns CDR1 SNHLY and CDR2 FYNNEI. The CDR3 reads CARYRAALPNYGYTF. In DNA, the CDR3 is TGTGCCAGATACAGGGCGGCCCTCCCTAACTATGGCTACACCTTC.

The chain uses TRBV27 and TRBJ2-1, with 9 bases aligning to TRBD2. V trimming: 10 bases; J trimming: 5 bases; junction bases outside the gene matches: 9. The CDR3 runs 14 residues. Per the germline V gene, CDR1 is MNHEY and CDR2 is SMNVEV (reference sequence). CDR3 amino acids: CAISPSGANNEQFF. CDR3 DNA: TGTGCCATCTCCCCTAGCGGGGCAAACAATGAGCAGTTCTTC.

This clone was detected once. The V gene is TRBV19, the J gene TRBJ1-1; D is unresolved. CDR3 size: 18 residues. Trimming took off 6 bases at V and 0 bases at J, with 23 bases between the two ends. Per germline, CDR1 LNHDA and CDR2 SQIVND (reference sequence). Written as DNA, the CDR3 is TGTGCCAGTAGCCTACTAACACGGGTGCCCCTCATGAACACTGAAGCTTTCTTT. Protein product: CASSLLTRVPLMNTEAFF.

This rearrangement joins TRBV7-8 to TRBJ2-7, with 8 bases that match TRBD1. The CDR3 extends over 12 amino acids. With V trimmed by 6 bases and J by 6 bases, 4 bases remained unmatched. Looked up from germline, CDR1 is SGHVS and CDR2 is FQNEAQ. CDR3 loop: CASRLDRGEQYF. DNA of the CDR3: TGTGCCAGCAGACTCGACAGGGGCGAGCAGTACTTC.

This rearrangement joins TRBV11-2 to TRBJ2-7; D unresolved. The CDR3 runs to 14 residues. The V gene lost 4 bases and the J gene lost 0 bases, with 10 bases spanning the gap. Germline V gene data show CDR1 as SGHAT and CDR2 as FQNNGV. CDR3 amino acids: CASSSVRSSYEQYF. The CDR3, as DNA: TGTGCCAGCAGCTCCGTCCGTAGCTCCTACGAGCAGTACTTC.

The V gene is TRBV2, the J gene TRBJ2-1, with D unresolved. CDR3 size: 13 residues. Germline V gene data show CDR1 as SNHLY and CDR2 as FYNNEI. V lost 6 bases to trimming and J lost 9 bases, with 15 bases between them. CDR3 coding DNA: TGTGCCAGCAGGGTGACTGCAGCCAGTGAGCAGTTCTTC. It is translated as CASRVTAASEQFF.

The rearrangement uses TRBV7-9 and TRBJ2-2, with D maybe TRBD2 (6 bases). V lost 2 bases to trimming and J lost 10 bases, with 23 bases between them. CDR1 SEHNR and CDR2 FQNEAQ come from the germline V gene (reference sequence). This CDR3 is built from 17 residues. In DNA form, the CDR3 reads TGTGCCAGCAGCTTATCCCGAACGACTAGGCCGATAGAGGAGCTGTTTTTT. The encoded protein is CASSLSRTTRPIEELFF.

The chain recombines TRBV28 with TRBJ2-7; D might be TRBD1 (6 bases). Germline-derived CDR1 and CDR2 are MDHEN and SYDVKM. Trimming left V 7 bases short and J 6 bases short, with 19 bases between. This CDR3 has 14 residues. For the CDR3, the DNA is TGTGCCAGCACCTCCGGACAGTTTGGCCGCGAGCAGTACTTC. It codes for CASTSGQFGREQYF.

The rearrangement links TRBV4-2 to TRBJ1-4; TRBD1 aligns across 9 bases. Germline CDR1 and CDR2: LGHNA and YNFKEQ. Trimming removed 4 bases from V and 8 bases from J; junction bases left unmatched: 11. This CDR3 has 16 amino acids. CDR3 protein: CASSPEAGQGWEKLFF. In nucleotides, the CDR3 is TGTGCCAGCAGCCCGGAAGCGGGACAGGGCTGGGAAAAACTGTTTTTT.

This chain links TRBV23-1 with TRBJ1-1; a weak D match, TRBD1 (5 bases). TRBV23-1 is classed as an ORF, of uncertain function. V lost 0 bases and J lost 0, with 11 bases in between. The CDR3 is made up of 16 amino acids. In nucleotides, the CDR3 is TGCGCCAGCAGTCAATCGAGACAGAACATGAACACTGAAGCTTTCTTT. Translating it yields CASSQSRQNMNTEAFF.

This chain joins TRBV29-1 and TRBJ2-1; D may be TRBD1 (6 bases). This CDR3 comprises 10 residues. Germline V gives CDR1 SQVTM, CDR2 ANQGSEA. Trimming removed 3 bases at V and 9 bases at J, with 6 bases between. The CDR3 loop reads CSVDRGEQFF. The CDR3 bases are TGCAGCGTTGACAGGGGTGAGCAGTTCTTC.

CDR3 sequence reads: CASSSDRFRTTEAFF. CDR3 sequence (DNA): TGTGCCAGCAGCTCCGACAGGTTCAGGACTACTGAAGCTTTCTTT. This chain uses TRBV5-4 with TRBJ1-1, with a possible D match to TRBD1 (6 bases). This CDR3 is built from 15 residues. V was trimmed by 3 bases and J by 5 bases, leaving 17 bases between them. CDR1 is SGHNT, CDR2 YYREEE, per germline (reference sequence).

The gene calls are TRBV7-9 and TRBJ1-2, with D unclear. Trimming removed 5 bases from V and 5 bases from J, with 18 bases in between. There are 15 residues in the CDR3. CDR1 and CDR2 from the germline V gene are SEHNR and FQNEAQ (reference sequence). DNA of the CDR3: TGTGCCAGCAGCCCCGGCCGGGAAGAACTATATGGCTACACCTTC. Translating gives CASSPGREELYGYTF.

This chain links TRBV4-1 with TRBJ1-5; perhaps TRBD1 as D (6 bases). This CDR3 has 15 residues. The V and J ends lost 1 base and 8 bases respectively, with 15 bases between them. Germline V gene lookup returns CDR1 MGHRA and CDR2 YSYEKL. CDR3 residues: CASSQAAQGLEPQHF. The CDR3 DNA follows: TGCGCCAGCAGCCAAGCGGCACAGGGCCTTGAGCCCCAGCATTTT.

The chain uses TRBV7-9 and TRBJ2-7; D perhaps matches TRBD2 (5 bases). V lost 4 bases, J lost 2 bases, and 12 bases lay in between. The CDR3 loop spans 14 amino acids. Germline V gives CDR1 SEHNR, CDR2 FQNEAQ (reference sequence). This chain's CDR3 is CASSSSGRPYEQYF. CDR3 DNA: TGTGCCAGCAGCTCAAGCGGACGACCCTACGAGCAGTACTTC.

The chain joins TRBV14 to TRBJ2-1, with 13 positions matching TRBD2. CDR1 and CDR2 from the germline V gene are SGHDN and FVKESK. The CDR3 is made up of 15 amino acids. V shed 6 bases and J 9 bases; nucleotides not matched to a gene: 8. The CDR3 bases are TGTGCCAGCAGTAGGACTAGCGGGAGAATAATTGAGCAGTTCTTC. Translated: CASSRTSGRIIEQFF. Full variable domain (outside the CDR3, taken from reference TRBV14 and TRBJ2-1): EAGVTQFPSHSVIEKGQTVTLRCDPISGHDNLYWYRRVMGKEIKFLLHFVKESKQDESGMPNNRFLAERTGGTYSTLKVQPAELEDSGVYFCASSRTSGRIIEQFFGPGTRLTVL.

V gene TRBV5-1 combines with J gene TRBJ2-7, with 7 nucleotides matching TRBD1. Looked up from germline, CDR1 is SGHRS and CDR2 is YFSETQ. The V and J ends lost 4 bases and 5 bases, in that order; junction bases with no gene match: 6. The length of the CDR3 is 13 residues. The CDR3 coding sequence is TGCGCCAGCAGCCTAACAGGGGACAACGAGCAGTACTTC. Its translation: CASSLTGDNEQYF.

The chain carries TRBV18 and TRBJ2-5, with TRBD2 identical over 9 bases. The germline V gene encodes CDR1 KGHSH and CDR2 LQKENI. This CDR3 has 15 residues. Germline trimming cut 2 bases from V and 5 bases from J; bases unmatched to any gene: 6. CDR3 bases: TGTGCCAGCTCACCAGCGGGAGGGTTTGAGGAGACCCAGTACTTC. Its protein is CASSPAGGFEETQYF.

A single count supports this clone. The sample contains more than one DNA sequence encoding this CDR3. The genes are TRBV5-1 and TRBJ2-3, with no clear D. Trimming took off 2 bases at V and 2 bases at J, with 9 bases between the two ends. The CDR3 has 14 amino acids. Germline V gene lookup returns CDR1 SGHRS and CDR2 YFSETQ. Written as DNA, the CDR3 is TGCGCCAGCAGCTTTAGACTCCTCACAGATACGCAGTATTTT. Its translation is CASSFRLLTDTQYF.